A selection of T cell receptor beta chains follows, all from one sample in a study of T cells after yellow fever vaccination. TCRdb recomputed calls from the 5' RACE reads with MiXCR, one row per CDR3 protein. Of roughly 250,000 distinct CDR3 sequences listed, about an eighth are singletons. The sequencing used CD4+ T cells sorted from PBMCs, collected 45 days after the yellow fever booster vaccination. These receptors came from a man aged 30 to 45 who received the YFV17D yellow fever vaccine. The CDR3 runs from the conserved cysteine through the conserved F or W. The D gene is left open where the match is weak. A row's size may be missing; if present it is once, few, many or a size class.

abundance	v_gene	d_gene	j_gene	CDR3aa	CDR3nt
NA	TRBV19	NA	TRBJ1-1	CASTPQDRVRGAFF	TGTGCCAGTACCCCCCAGGACAGAGTCAGGGGAGCTTTCTTT
few	TRBV7-8	TRBD2	TRBJ2-7	CASSLGLAGADQYF	TGTGCCAGCAGCCTGGGACTAGCGGGAGCCGATCAGTACTTC
NA	TRBV29-1	TRBD1	TRBJ2-7	CSVTGTAISGEQYF	TGCAGCGTGACCGGGACAGCTATTTCTGGCGAGCAGTACTTC
few	TRBV7-2	NA	TRBJ2-3	CASTFGGTDTQYF	TGTGCCAGCACCTTTGGGGGCACAGATACGCAGTATTTT
few	TRBV2	NA	TRBJ2-2	CASSAGYTGELFF	TGTGCCAGCAGTGCGGGGTACACCGGGGAGCTGTTTTTT
NA	TRBV7-2	NA	TRBJ2-1	CASSLWGRGSYNEQFF	TGTGCCAGCAGCTTATGGGGCAGGGGTTCCTACAATGAGCAGTTCTTC
NA	TRBV4-1	TRBD2	TRBJ2-1	CASSQESAGGPNEQFF	TGCGCCAGCAGCCAAGAATCGGCGGGAGGCCCGAATGAGCAGTTCTTC
many	TRBV10-2	NA	TRBJ1-6	CASSESGRESPLHF	TGCGCCAGCAGTGAGTCCGGTCGAGAATCACCCCTCCACTTT
few	TRBV18	NA	TRBJ1-1	CASSPQQGNTEAFF	TGTGCCAGCTCACCACAGCAGGGGAACACTGAAGCTTTCTTT
few	TRBV28	TRBD1	TRBJ2-2	CASSKRIQGAAGELFF	TGTGCCAGCAGCAAAAGGATACAGGGGGCCGCCGGGGAGCTGTTTTTT
few	TRBV7-6	TRBD2	TRBJ2-3	CAVKREGRADTQYF	TGTGCCGTCAAGCGGGAGGGCCGGGCAGATACGCAGTATTTT
NA	TRBV7-9	NA	TRBJ2-3	CASSLEGRGDTQYF	TGTGCCAGCAGCTTAGAGGGACGGGGAGATACGCAGTATTTT
NA	TRBV7-9	NA	TRBJ2-1	CASSPGILDWNEQFF	TGTGCCAGCAGCCCCGGGATACTAGACTGGAATGAGCAGTTCTTC
NA	TRBV24-1	NA	TRBJ2-1	CATRLPGGNEQFF	TGTGCCACCAGGCTGCCGGGCGGTAATGAGCAGTTCTTC
NA	TRBV19	TRBD1	TRBJ2-4	CASSTLGQGSGTKNIQYF	TGTGCCAGTAGTACTCTGGGACAGGGAAGCGGGACCAAAAACATTCAGTACTTC
few	TRBV7-8	NA	TRBJ2-6	CASSLVMETGANVLTF	TGTGCCAGCAGCTTAGTGATGGAAACTGGGGCCAACGTCCTGACTTTC
NA	TRBV5-1	NA	TRBJ2-2	CASSLGPKNTGELFF	TGCGCCAGCAGCTTGGGTCCAAAGAACACCGGGGAGCTGTTTTTT
NA	TRBV20-1	TRBD1	TRBJ1-1	CSARGLMTGAGGYEAFF	TGCAGTGCTAGAGGTTTGATGACGGGGGCAGGGGGTTATGAAGCTTTCTTT
NA	TRBV12-3/TRBV12-4	NA	TRBJ1-1	CASSLTGEITEAFF	TGTGCCAGCAGTCTGACAGGAGAGATCACTGAAGCTTTCTTT
NA	TRBV10-1	TRBD1	TRBJ2-7	CASSDQTGGPSHEQYF	TGCGCCAGCAGTGACCAAACAGGGGGCCCCAGCCACGAGCAGTACTTC
NA	TRBV6-2/TRBV6-3	NA	TRBJ2-7	CASSSISPYEQYF	TGTGCCAGCAGTAGCATCTCCCCCTACGAGCAGTACTTC
NA	TRBV28	NA	TRBJ1-2	CASSSSASNYGYTF	TGTGCCAGCAGTTCCTCGGCCTCTAACTATGGCTACACCTTC
NA	TRBV5-2	NA	TRBJ2-7	CASKLTGGPGEQYF	TGTGCCAGCAAACTAACAGGGGGACCCGGCGAGCAGTACTTC
NA	TRBV7-2	TRBD1	TRBJ2-7	CASSPRQGGSYEQYF	TGTGCCAGCAGCCCCCGACAGGGGGGTTCCTACGAGCAGTACTTC
few	TRBV4-3	NA	TRBJ1-2	CASSPGGGRDSDGYTF	TGCGCCAGCAGCCCCGGCGGGGGTCGTGACAGCGATGGCTACACCTTC
few	TRBV3-1	NA	TRBJ1-1	CASSPRGASAFF	TGTGCCAGCAGCCCCCGTGGGGCGAGTGCTTTCTTT
few	TRBV6-1	NA	TRBJ2-5	CASREVASQETQYF	TGTGCCAGCAGGGAAGTGGCCTCGCAAGAGACCCAGTACTTC
NA	TRBV7-2	NA	TRBJ2-5	CASSLVGSASGTQYF	TGTGCCAGCAGCTTAGTAGGTTCGGCCTCGGGGACCCAGTACTTC
few	TRBV20-1	TRBD2	TRBJ2-3	CSANQLAGGITDTQYF	TGCAGTGCGAATCAACTAGCGGGAGGAATCACAGATACGCAGTATTTT
NA	TRBV12-3/TRBV12-4	NA	TRBJ2-5	CASSSSGAGFETQYF	TGTGCCAGCAGTTCGTCGGGAGCCGGGTTCGAGACCCAGTACTTC
NA	TRBV27	TRBD2	TRBJ2-7	CASSLAEGYYEQYF	TGTGCCAGCAGTCTAGCGGAAGGGTACTACGAGCAGTACTTC
NA	TRBV14	NA	TRBJ2-2	CASSGRGTAGELFF	TGTGCCAGCAGCGGTCGCGGGACAGCCGGGGAGCTGTTTTTT
NA	TRBV12-3/TRBV12-4	NA	TRBJ2-4	CASSFGGGKNIQYF	TGTGCCAGCAGTTTTGGGGGTGGCAAAAACATTCAGTACTTC
NA	TRBV7-2	NA	TRBJ2-7	CASSTARGLRTGELYF	TGTGCCAGCAGCACCGCGCGCGGGTTGAGGACGGGCGAGCTGTACTTC
few	TRBV20-1	NA	TRBJ1-5	CSARDGGLSNQPQHF	TGCAGTGCTAGGGACGGGGGCCTTAGCAATCAGCCCCAGCATTTT
NA	TRBV12-3/TRBV12-4	NA	TRBJ2-3	CASTLWGHTQYF	TGTGCCAGCACGCTATGGGGGCATACGCAGTATTTT
few	TRBV7-8	TRBD1	TRBJ2-5	CASSSRTDRGAQYF	TGTGCCAGCAGCTCTCGGACGGACAGGGGGGCCCAGTACTTC
NA	TRBV20-1	NA	TRBJ2-1	CSARESPDDEQFF	TGCAGTGCTAGAGAGTCGCCCGACGATGAGCAGTTCTTC
NA	TRBV18	TRBD1	TRBJ1-4	CASSRGTGGSTTSEKLFF	TGTGCCAGCTCACGGGGGACAGGGGGAAGTACGACGAGTGAGAAACTGTTTTTT
NA	TRBV6-5	NA	TRBJ2-2	CASSTPPGELFF	TGTGCCAGCAGTACCCCCCCCGGGGAGCTGTTTTTT
NA	TRBV11-2	TRBD2	TRBJ2-5	CASSLEPSGRGQYF	TGTGCCAGCAGCTTAGAGCCTAGCGGGAGGGGCCAGTACTTC
NA	TRBV20-1	NA	TRBJ2-1	CSANDKTGSGDNEQFF	TGCAGTGCTAATGATAAAACAGGGTCTGGGGACAATGAGCAGTTCTTC
few	TRBV6-5	NA	TRBJ1-5	CASSYRVVGNQPQHF	TGTGCCAGCAGTTACCGTGTGGTTGGCAATCAGCCCCAGCATTTT
NA	TRBV21-1	NA	TRBJ2-7	CASSNGTYYEQYF	TGTGCCAGCAGCAACGGGACATACTACGAGCAGTACTTC
NA	TRBV6-2/TRBV6-3	NA	TRBJ2-5	CASSYEGNPPETQYF	TGTGCCAGCAGTTACGAGGGGAATCCCCCAGAGACCCAGTACTTC
many	TRBV19	TRBD2	TRBJ2-1	CASSIEGGNEQFF	TGTGCCAGTAGTATAGAGGGGGGGAATGAGCAGTTCTTC
NA	TRBV4-3	TRBD1	TRBJ1-2	CASSQPTQGAGGYTF	TGCGCCAGCAGCCAACCCACACAGGGGGCGGGTGGCTACACCTTC
few	TRBV7-2	TRBD2	TRBJ2-3	CASSRGGSTDTQYF	TGTGCCAGCAGCAGGGGAGGGAGCACAGATACGCAGTATTTT
many	TRBV18	NA	TRBJ2-1	CASSLKDRAGAEFF	TGTGCCAGCTCCCTGAAGGACAGGGCGGGGGCGGAGTTCTTC
few	TRBV5-1	NA	TRBJ2-7	CASSFQGRSYEQYF	TGCGCCAGCAGCTTCCAGGGCCGATCCTACGAGCAGTACTTC
NA	TRBV6-2/TRBV6-3	TRBD1	TRBJ1-3	CASTAYAGQRSGNTIYF	TGTGCCAGCACCGCGTATGCGGGACAGCGCTCTGGAAACACCATATATTTT
NA	TRBV6-6	NA	TRBJ1-1	CASSQTGNTEAFF	TGTGCCAGCAGTCAAACAGGGAACACTGAAGCTTTCTTT
NA	TRBV3-1	NA	TRBJ2-7	CASSLGPTNEQYF	TGTGCCAGCAGTCTCGGACCGACCAACGAGCAGTACTTC
NA	TRBV2	TRBD2	TRBJ2-1	CASRARGLYNEQFF	TGTGCCAGCAGGGCCCGGGGACTATACAATGAGCAGTTCTTC
few	TRBV18	TRBD2	TRBJ2-1	CASSAPGLGYNEQFF	TGTGCCAGCTCAGCACCGGGACTAGGGTACAATGAGCAGTTCTTC
NA	TRBV12-3/TRBV12-4	NA	TRBJ1-2	CASTQGRGYYGYTF	TGTGCCAGCACCCAAGGAAGGGGTTACTATGGCTACACCTTC